This passage covers 32 T cell receptor beta chains from one sample sequenced in a study of blood T cell repertoires in COVID-19. Clones were read by immunoSEQ multiplex PCR, and TCRdb kept only the in-frame ones, dropping some. The sample shows 200,000 to 250,000 clones, 75% to 90% of them seen only once. Sequenced material: peripheral blood. These receptors were taken from a human donor in a cohort sampled during active COVID-19.

The rearrangement joins TRBV9 to TRBJ2-4; 9 bases fit TRBD1. CDR1 and CDR2 (germline): SGDLS, YYNGEE. V was clipped by 4 bases and J by 1 base; unmatched bases: 15. The CDR3 extends over 19 amino acids. In DNA form, the CDR3 reads TGTGCCAGCAGCACCGAAGCCGGGACAGGGAAAGGGGCCAAAAACATTCAGTACTTC. Translating it yields CASSTEAGTGKGAKNIQYF. Together with reference TRBV9 and TRBJ2-4, the CDR3 gives the full variable domain: DSGVTQTPKHLITATGQRVTLRCSPRSGDLSVYWYQQSLDQGLQFLIQYYNGEERAKGNILERFSAQQFPDLHSELNLSSLELGDSALYFCASSTEAGTGKGAKNIQYFGAGTRLSVL.

V and J are TRBV2 and TRBJ1-4; possible D gene TRBD1, 5 bases. Germline-derived CDR1 and CDR2 are SNHLY and FYNNEI. V gave up 0 bases and J gave up 0 bases, with 17 bases separating them. The CDR3 length is 19 residues. The CDR3 DNA reads as TGTGCCAGCAGTGAAGCGCTTTTGGGGACTCTCGCAACTAATGAAAAACTGTTTTTT. This codes for CASSEALLGTLATNEKLFF. Filled out from reference TRBV2 and TRBJ1-4, the complete variable domain reads EPEVTQTPSHQVTQMGQEVILRCVPISNHLYFYWYRQILGQKVEFLVSFYNNEISEKSEIFDDQFSVERPDGSNFTLKIRSTKLEDSAMYFCASSEALLGTLATNEKLFFGSGTQLSVL.

The chain combines TRBV15 with TRBJ1-3; tentatively, D is TRBD1 (6 bases). V was pared by 5 bases and J by 9 bases, with 14 bases between. The CDR3 spans 13 residues. The germline CDR1 and CDR2 sequences are LNHNV and YYDKDF (reference sequence). The CDR3 loop is CATSLDRSSTIYF. For the CDR3, the DNA is TGTGCCACCAGCCTAGACAGGTCCAGCACCATATATTTT.

The J gene is TRBJ2-5, the V gene TRBV3-1 (or the pseudogene TRBV3-2), with D unresolved. The length of the CDR3 is 12 residues. The V and J ends lost 0 bases and 5 bases respectively, with 4 bases between them. CDR1 LGHDT and CDR2 YNNKEL come from the germline V gene (reference sequence). The DNA of the CDR3 is TGTGCCAGCAGCCAAGAACGGGAGACCCAGTACTTC. It encodes CASSQERETQYF.

The chain uses TRBV5-6 and TRBJ1-4; the D is unclear. The CDR3 sequence is 16 residues long. From germline, CDR1 is SGHDT and CDR2 YYEEEE. V was clipped by 0 bases and J by 3 bases, with 12 bases between them. The CDR3 nucleotides read TGTGCCAGCAGCTTGGCGTTGGCTCTAGCTAATGAAAAACTGTTTTTT. Its protein product is CASSLALALANEKLFF.

This clone was seen only once. The CDR3 DNA is TGCGCCAGCAGCTTGGGGCCTAGCGGGAGTCAAGAGACCCAGTACTTC. It translates to CASSLGPSGSQETQYF. The V and J genes are TRBV5-1 and TRBJ2-5; 10 bases fit TRBD2. The CDR3 consists of 16 residues. J was trimmed by 2 bases and V by 0 bases; bases with no gene match: 4. Germline V gives CDR1 SGHRS, CDR2 YFSETQ.

The chain is built from TRBV28 and TRBJ2-7, with TRBD2 matching 8 bases. This CDR3 comprises 15 residues. CDR1 is MDHEN, CDR2 SYDVKM, per germline. V shed 5 bases and J 5 bases; nucleotides not matched to a gene: 11. As DNA, the CDR3 is TGTGCCAGCAGTACCCGAGCGGGAGCAAGAAACGAGCAGTACTTC. Protein sequence: CASSTRAGARNEQYF.

V and J are TRBV5-1 and TRBJ2-2; perhaps TRBD1 as D (6 bases). V shed 3 bases and J shed 7 bases, with 13 bases lying between them. Germline assignment: CDR1 SGHRS and CDR2 YFSETQ. This CDR3 contains 14 residues. CDR3 region: CASSYRDILGELFF. The DNA for the CDR3 is TGCGCCAGCAGCTACCGGGACATTCTCGGGGAGCTGTTTTTT.

CDR3 sequence: CASTGQHSNQPQHF. The CDR3 coding sequence is TGTGCCAGCACGGGACAACATAGCAATCAGCCCCAGCATTTT. The V and J genes are TRBV2 and TRBJ1-5, with D possibly being TRBD1 (6 bases). The V end lost 7 bases, the J end lost 0 bases, and 10 bases lay between the germline ends. Germline V CDR1 and CDR2: SNHLY, FYNNEI. The CDR3 sequence is 14 residues long.

V usage is TRBV6-6 and J usage is TRBJ2-1; 7 bases fit TRBD2. The CDR3 has 15 amino acids. V gave up 5 bases and J gave up 7 bases; unmatched junction bases: 11. Germline V CDR1 and CDR2: MNHNY, SVGAGI (reference sequence). The CDR3 sequence: CASSLAVAGMNEQFF. CDR3 sequence (DNA): TGTGCCAGCAGTCTCGCGGTAGCGGGTATGAATGAGCAGTTCTTC.

The rearrangement uses TRBV4-3 and TRBJ2-7; 8 bases agree with TRBD1. The CDR3 contains 15 residues. The trim removed 4 bases at V and 3 bases at J, leaving 8 bases unmatched. Germline CDR1 and CDR2: LGHNA and YSLEER. The CDR3 is CASSPAGTGNYEQYF. The DNA of the CDR3 is TGCGCCAGCAGCCCAGCCGGGACAGGAAACTACGAGCAGTACTTC.

The chain links TRBV7-9 to TRBJ1-1; TRBD1 agrees at 9 bases. The CDR3 has 15 amino acids. The ends lost 5 bases at V and 0 bases at J; junction bases unmatched: 4. Germline V CDR1 and CDR2: SEHNR, FQNEAQ (reference sequence). The CDR3 spells CASSPRDRVNTEAFF. Here the CDR3 DNA reads TGTGCCAGCAGCCCCCGGGACAGGGTGAACACTGAAGCTTTCTTT.

The rearrangement links TRBV5-1 to TRBJ1-3; possibly TRBD1 for D (5 bases). CDR1 is SGHRS, CDR2 YFSETQ, per germline. The V end was cut by 4 bases, the J end by 0 bases, with 14 bases between. CDR3 length equals 16 residues. The CDR3 sequence: CASSLNTGNSGNTIYF. The DNA for the CDR3 is TGCGCCAGCAGCCTCAACACAGGCAACTCTGGAAACACCATATATTTT.

In its sample, this clone was seen many times. The chain recombines TRBV7-9 with TRBJ2-7; D ambiguous. The V end lost 8 bases, the J end lost 3 bases, and 5 bases lay between the germline ends. Germline CDR1 reads SEHNR; CDR2 reads FQNEAQ (reference sequence). This CDR3 has 10 amino acids. The CDR3 here is CASGDYEQYF. The DNA for the CDR3 is TGTGCCAGCGGAGACTACGAGCAGTACTTC.

The gene calls are TRBV30 and TRBJ1-1; D gene unclear. Germline CDR1 GTSNPN, CDR2 SVGIG (reference sequence). The CDR3 spans 14 residues. V lost 2 bases and J 2 bases, leaving 12 bases between the germline ends. CDR3 sequence reads: CAWSRLTTNTEAFF. CDR3 nucleotide sequence: TGTGCCTGGAGTCGTCTGACAACTAACACTGAAGCTTTCTTT.

This chain joins TRBV7-6 and TRBJ1-3; D unresolved. V gave up 6 bases and J gave up 4 bases, with 19 bases separating them. Germline loops: CDR1 SGHVS, CDR2 FNYEAQ. The length of the CDR3 is 16 residues. The chain's CDR3 is CASSAPGRTRGNTIYF. The CDR3 DNA reads as TGTGCCAGCAGTGCACCCGGGAGGACGAGGGGAAACACCATATATTTT.

The chain couples TRBV7-9 to TRBJ2-7; D uncertain. The CDR3 extends over 15 amino acids. The germline CDR1 and CDR2 sequences are SEHNR and FQNEAQ (reference sequence). V lost 2 bases and J 1 base, leaving 12 bases between the germline ends. The CDR3 protein is CASSLYSGQSYEQYF. The CDR3 DNA follows: TGTGCCAGCAGCTTATATTCAGGTCAGTCCTACGAGCAGTACTTC. The full variable domain, with the rest looked up from reference TRBV7-9 and TRBJ2-7, is DTGVSQNPRHKITKRGQNVTFRCDPISEHNRLYWYRQTLGQGPEFLTYFQNEAQLEKSRLLSDRFSAERPKGSFSTLEIQRTEQGDSAMYLCASSLYSGQSYEQYFGPGTRLTVT.

The chain uses TRBV7-2 and TRBJ2-7; the D gene is possibly TRBD2 (5 bases). The CDR3 consists of 15 residues. The germline V gene has CDR1 SGHTA and CDR2 FQGNSA. Between the trimmed V and J ends, which lost 4 bases and 3 bases, there was a span of 16 bases. CDR3 nucleotides: TGTGCCAGCAGCTCCCGGAGGAGGCCTGGCTACGAGCAGTACTTC. Residues: CASSSRRRPGYEQYF.

The rearrangement links TRBV28 to TRBJ2-7; maybe TRBD1 (6 bases). Trimming took off 2 bases at V and 0 bases at J, with 11 bases between the two ends. Germline-derived CDR1 and CDR2 are MDHEN and SYDVKM. The CDR3 spans 15 residues. CDR3 nucleotides: TGTGCCAGCAGTTTAGGGGGCCCCCTCTCCTACGAGCAGTACTTC. It yields the protein CASSLGGPLSYEQYF.

This clone was seen a single time. This rearrangement joins TRBV9 to TRBJ2-3; no definite D call. The CDR3 is 15 residues long. V lost 2 bases and J 0 bases, leaving 10 bases between the germline ends. Germline assignment: CDR1 SGDLS and CDR2 YYNGEE. The CDR3 loop reads CASSVFALSTDTQYF. CDR3 sequence (DNA): TGTGCCAGCAGCGTCTTCGCTCTAAGCACAGATACGCAGTATTTT.

V usage is TRBV9 and J usage is TRBJ2-1; 10 bases line up with TRBD2. CDR1 is SGDLS, CDR2 YYNGEE, per germline. The V and J ends lost 0 bases and 9 bases, in that order; junction bases with no gene match: 9. The CDR3 runs to 16 residues. The CDR3 coding sequence is TGTGCCAGCAGCGTAGCCCCTCTAGCGGGAGCGGTTGAGCAGTTCTTC. Its translation is CASSVAPLAGAVEQFF. Together with reference TRBV9 and TRBJ2-1, the CDR3 gives the full variable domain: DSGVTQTPKHLITATGQRVTLRCSPRSGDLSVYWYQQSLDQGLQFLIQYYNGEERAKGNILERFSAQQFPDLHSELNLSSLELGDSALYFCASSVAPLAGAVEQFFGPGTRLTVL.

The chain is built from TRBV7-2 and TRBJ2-2; the match to TRBD2 covers 10 bases. The germline gives CDR1 SGHTA, CDR2 FQGNSA. V was pared by 4 bases and J by 4 bases, with 6 bases of the junction left unmatched. The CDR3 covers 16 residues. The CDR3 bases are TGTGCCAGCAGCTCTAGCGGGAGAGGATCCACCGGGGAGCTGTTTTTT. Translation: CASSSSGRGSTGELFF.

This clone was counted once. The gene calls are TRBV11-3 and TRBJ2-5, with D hard to call. The length of the CDR3 is 12 residues. Trimming stripped 2 bases from V and 4 bases from J, with 5 bases between. Germline V CDR1 and CDR2: SGHNT, YENEEA. The CDR3 is CASSLNRETQYF. CDR3 in DNA: TGTGCCAGCAGCTTAAATCGAGAGACCCAGTACTTC.

This chain uses TRBV19 with TRBJ1-1; 9 nucleotides align to TRBD1. The CDR3 covers 15 residues. Germline CDR1 LNHDA, CDR2 SQIVND (reference sequence). Losses at the gene ends were 5 bases for V and 1 base for J; bases not matched to a gene: 5. CDR3 sequence (DNA): TGTGCCAGTAGTCGGGGGGACAGGGCGAACACTGAAGCTTTCTTT. Protein: CASSRGDRANTEAFF. The variable domain in full, with the rest retrieved from reference TRBV19 and TRBJ1-1, is DGGITQSPKYLFRKEGQNVTLSCEQNLNHDAMYWYRQDPGQGLRLIYYSQIVNDFQKGDIAEGYSVSREKKESFPLTVTSAQKNPTAFYLCASSRGDRANTEAFFGQGTRLTVV.

J is TRBJ2-7 and V is TRBV29-1; 8 bases are shared with TRBD2. The V gene's germline CDR1 is SQVTM and CDR2 ANQGSEA. V dropped 6 bases and J dropped 3; count of bases not matched to a gene: 10. CDR3 length: 14 amino acids. The CDR3 sequence: CSVSPGTSFYEQYF. The DNA of the CDR3 is TGCAGCGTGAGCCCCGGGACTAGTTTCTACGAGCAGTACTTC.

This clone showed up just once. The rearrangement joins TRBV7-2 to TRBJ2-7, with D possibly matching TRBD2 (6 bases). Per germline, CDR1 SGHTA and CDR2 FQGNSA. The germline V and J ends were trimmed by 5 bases and 4 bases, with 15 bases remaining between them. The CDR3 extends over 14 amino acids. The CDR3 is CASSLEWGEYEQYF. Written as DNA, the CDR3 is TGTGCCAGCAGCCTCGAATGGGGGGAATACGAGCAGTACTTC.

This clone was seen once. The V gene is TRBV5-5, the J gene TRBJ2-7; D unclear. The V gene's germline CDR1 is SGHKS and CDR2 YYEKEE (reference sequence). The CDR3 contains 14 residues. The ends were cut back, 1 base at V and 2 bases at J, with 10 bases in the middle. CDR3 residues: CASSLITETYEQYF. CDR3 nucleotides: TGTGCCAGCAGCTTGATAACCGAGACCTACGAGCAGTACTTC.

V is TRBV24-1 and J is TRBJ1-3; D ambiguous. V gave up 8 bases and J gave up 7 bases, with 14 bases separating them. The CDR3 length is 13 residues. Germline values: CDR1 KGHDR, CDR2 SFDVKD. CDR3 nucleotides: TGTGCCACCACCTTAACCGAGCGGAACACCATATATTTT. Amino acid sequence: CATTLTERNTIYF.

This chain's CDR3 is CASSVTGSDGGAFF. CDR3 sequence (DNA): TGTGCCAGCTCCGTGACAGGGAGCGATGGAGGAGCTTTCTTT. The chain employs TRBV18 and TRBJ1-1; 7 bases fit TRBD1. Germline trimming cut 6 bases from V and 10 bases from J; bases unmatched to any gene: 14. Germline CDR1 and CDR2: KGHSH and LQKENI. This CDR3 contains 14 residues.

CDR3 protein: CASSLIRGSSYGYTF. Written as DNA, the CDR3 is TGTGCCAGCAGTTTAATCAGGGGCTCATCCTATGGCTACACCTTC. The chain couples TRBV28 to TRBJ1-2; a possible D gene is TRBD1 (6 bases). Trimming left V 2 bases short and J 4 bases short, with 14 bases between. Germline lookup yields CDR1 MDHEN and CDR2 SYDVKM. The length of the CDR3 is 15 residues.

V gene TRBV14 combines with J gene TRBJ1-1; the D gene is possibly TRBD1 (5 bases). CDR3 length: 17 residues. Germline V gene sequence: CDR1 SGHDN, CDR2 FVKESK. V shed 1 base and J shed 1 base, with 16 bases lying between them. CDR3 nucleotide sequence: TGTGCCAGCAGCCAAGCTGGTCGGGGGTGGTCGAACACTGAAGCTTTCTTT. Translating gives CASSQAGRGWSNTEAFF. The entire variable domain, with the rest obtained from reference TRBV14 and TRBJ1-1, is as follows: EAGVTQFPSHSVIEKGQTVTLRCDPISGHDNLYWYRRVMGKEIKFLLHFVKESKQDESGMPNNRFLAERTGGTYSTLKVQPAELEDSGVYFCASSQAGRGWSNTEAFFGQGTRLTVV.

The chain combines TRBV2 with TRBJ2-7; D ambiguous. The V and J ends lost 3 bases and 6 bases respectively, with 6 bases between them. The CDR3 is 11 amino acids. Germline CDR1 is SNHLY and CDR2 is FYNNEI. CDR3 in amino acids: CASSDGGEQYF. In DNA, the CDR3 is TGTGCCAGCAGTGACGGCGGCGAGCAGTACTTC.